The clone carrying this TCR beta chain was detected a few times. No antigen is known for it. This sample was taken from a study of identical twins. Template switching added a universal primer binding site, and final cDNA carried unique molecular identifiers. TCRdb re-analysed the 5' RACE reads in MiXCR, keeping a single row per CDR3 protein. The data contain 1.5 million to 2 million distinct CDR3 sequences, 25% to 35% of them singletons. The germline gives CDR1 DFQATT, CDR2 SNEGSKA (reference sequence). This CDR3 region has 13 residues. Deletions cut 4 bases from V and 0 bases from J, with 9 bases between. General study findings and limits: Some out-of-frame alpha sequences were shared by twins, and these showed excess low generation probability.

All donors were healthy, and all were Caucasian. The receptor was isolated from a newborn girl in good health. This chain joins TRBV20-1 and TRBJ1-2, with D unclear. Sequenced sample: cord blood. The CDR3 is CSAMVEANYGYTF. In DNA form, the CDR3 reads TGCAGTGCTATGGTGGAGGCTAACTATGGCTACACCTTC.